The rows below give T cell receptor beta chains drawn from one sample of a study of blood T cell repertoires in COVID-19. The protocol was immunoSEQ multiplex PCR, while the TCRdb copy is restricted to in-frame clones and leaves out a portion. The data contain tens of thousands of clones, 83% of them singletons. The sequenced sample was peripheral blood. Source of these receptors: a human donor in a cohort sampled during active COVID-19. Each CDR3 is given with its conserved first and last residue. D genes are given only for firm matches. Where a row states a size, it is once, few, many or the class of an expanded clone; other rows omit it.

v_gene	len	abundance	j_gene	d_gene	CDR3nt	CDR3aa
TRBV10-3	14	.	TRBJ1-1	TRBD1	TGTGCCATCAGTGAAGGACAGGGGTGGACTGAAGCTTTCTTT	CAISEGQGWTEAFF
TRBV7-9	14	.	TRBJ2-1	.	TGTGCCAGCAGCTTAGCGTTACGGGGTAATGAGCAGTTCTTC	CASSLALRGNEQFF
TRBV6-2/TRBV6-3	15	.	TRBJ1-5	.	TGTGCCAGCAGTTACAGCGGGGGTAGCAATCAGCCCCAGCATTTT	CASSYSGGSNQPQHF
TRBV18	15	few	TRBJ1-2	.	TGTGCCAGCTCACCGTCCGGCGGGTCTAACTATGGCTACACCTTC	CASSPSGGSNYGYTF
TRBV7-9	12	.	TRBJ2-1	.	TGTGCCAGCAGCTTAGAAGATAATGAGCTGTTCTTC	CASSLEDNELFF
TRBV5-1	13	.	TRBJ1-1	.	TGCGCCAGCAGAGTAACGGAGCTTTATGAAGCTTTCTTT	CASRVTELYEAFF
TRBV5-5	14	.	TRBJ1-4	.	TGTGCCAGCGGGCGGGACCCAACTAATGAAAAACTGTTTTTT	CASGRDPTNEKLFF
TRBV9	15	.	TRBJ1-2	.	TGTGCCAGCAGCGTACAGGGGTCAGCCTCCTATGGCTACACCTTC	CASSVQGSASYGYTF
TRBV7-2	15	.	TRBJ1-5	.	TGTGCCAGCAGCTCCGGACAGACTAGCAATCAGCCCCAGCATTTT	CASSSGQTSNQPQHF
TRBV29-1	18	.	TRBJ2-3	TRBD2	TGCAGCGTTGAAGATTTATGGACTAGCGGGGGGGCCACAGATACGCAGTATTTT	CSVEDLWTSGGATDTQYF
TRBV11-2	10	.	TRBJ2-3	.	TGTGCCAGCAGTAACCGCGCGCAGTATTTT	CASSNRAQYF
TRBV5-1	14	.	TRBJ2-1	TRBD1	TGCGCCAGCAGTTGGACAGGGGCCGAAGGTGAGCAGTTCTTC	CASSWTGAEGEQFF
TRBV28	15	.	TRBJ2-7	.	TGTGCCAGCAGTCAATTTCTACCGGGAGTATACGAGCAGTACTTC	CASSQFLPGVYEQYF
TRBV28	15	.	TRBJ2-2	.	TGTGCCAGCAGTTTGTCCTACGCAGGGACCGGGGAGCTGTTTTTT	CASSLSYAGTGELFF
TRBV19	14	.	TRBJ2-7	.	TGTGCCAGTAGTCCCCAACGGGGATCCTACGAGCAGTACTTC	CASSPQRGSYEQYF
TRBV19	17	.	TRBJ1-2	TRBD1	TGTGCCAGTAGTATACCGGGACAGGGGTCCCTAAGGGATGGCTACACCTTC	CASSIPGQGSLRDGYTF
TRBV9	15	.	TRBJ1-1	.	TGTGCCAGCAGCGTCCACCCAGCTAGTAACACTGAAGCTTTCTTT	CASSVHPASNTEAFF
TRBV7-2	15	.	TRBJ2-6	TRBD2	TGTGCCAGCAGCTTGGGAGGGTCTGGGGCCAACGTCCTGACTTTC	CASSLGGSGANVLTF
TRBV5-4	18	.	TRBJ2-3	TRBD2	TGTGCCAGCAGCCGTCTGGGCTTCTCAGCGGGGAGCACAGATACGCAGTATTTT	CASSRLGFSAGSTDTQYF
TRBV7-8	15	.	TRBJ2-5	TRBD2	TGTGCCAGCAGCCGACTAGCGGGGACCCAAAGAACCCAGTACTTC	CASSRLAGTQRTQYF
TRBV19	13	.	TRBJ1-2	.	TGTGCCAGTAGTCGTGGAGCTAACTATGGCTACACCTTC	CASSRGANYGYTF
TRBV28	16	.	TRBJ2-2	.	TGTGCCAGCAGTTTTTTCGGTCAGGGGAACACCGGGGAGCTGTTTTTT	CASSFFGQGNTGELFF
TRBV6-5	14	.	TRBJ1-1	.	TGTGCCAGCACCTCTCCGGGTGGAGGTACTGAAGCTTTCTTT	CASTSPGGGTEAFF
TRBV3-1/TRBV3-2	15	.	TRBJ2-7	TRBD2	TGTGCCAGCAGACGAGCAGCGGGGATGTTCTACGAGCAGTACTTC	CASRRAAGMFYEQYF
TRBV27	13	.	TRBJ1-2	TRBD1	TGTGCCAGCAGTTGGGACAGGGGTTGGGGCTACACCTTC	CASSWDRGWGYTF
TRBV7-2	17	.	TRBJ1-5	TRBD1	TGTGCCAGCAGCACCTACAGGGGGCTAGCCAGCAATCAGCCCCAGCATTTT	CASSTYRGLASNQPQHF
TRBV6-2/TRBV6-3	13	.	TRBJ2-2	.	TGTGCCAGCAGTCCGCGGGGGCCGCGGGAGCTGTTTTTT	CASSPRGPRELFF
TRBV19	13	.	TRBJ1-1	.	TGTGCCAGTAGTAATACAGGGAACACTGAAGCTTTCTTT	CASSNTGNTEAFF
TRBV30	12	.	TRBJ1-1	.	TGTGCCTGGAGTAGACAGAACACTGAAGCTTTCTTT	CAWSRQNTEAFF
TRBV7-2	16	.	TRBJ2-7	.	TGTGCCAGCAGCTTAGCGCGGGCAGGGACAACATACGAGCAGTACTTC	CASSLARAGTTYEQYF
TRBV5-6	16	.	TRBJ2-7	TRBD1	TGTGCCAGCAGCGCTGGAACCTCGGACAGGTTCTACGAGCAGTACTTC	CASSAGTSDRFYEQYF
TRBV4-1	17	.	TRBJ1-4	.	TGCGCCAGCAGCCAAGATTTGCGTACTGCAACTAATGAAAAACTGTTTTTT	CASSQDLRTATNEKLFF
TRBV3-1/TRBV3-2	14	.	TRBJ1-4	TRBD1	TGTGCCAGCAGATCCACTCAGGGGGTAGAAAAACTGTTTTTT	CASRSTQGVEKLFF
TRBV27	16	.	TRBJ2-7	TRBD1	TGTGCCAGCTATACGCAACAGGGGGCCCGGACCTACGAGCAGTACTTC	CASYTQQGARTYEQYF
TRBV5-4	15	.	TRBJ1-2	.	TGTGCCAGCAGCTTTACAGGGTCCCACTCCTATGGCTACACCTTC	CASSFTGSHSYGYTF
TRBV6-5	15	.	TRBJ1-5	.	TGTGCCAGCAGTTACCTAGTTGATAGCAATCAGCCCCAGCATTTT	CASSYLVDSNQPQHF
TRBV28	12	.	TRBJ1-1	.	TGTGCCAGCAGACCAGGGGCCACTGAAGCTTTCTTT	CASRPGATEAFF
TRBV28	12	.	TRBJ2-3	.	TGTGCCAGCAGCGAAGGGGCAGATACGCAGTATTTT	CASSEGADTQYF
TRBV5-1	15	.	TRBJ2-5	TRBD2	TGCGCCAGCAGCTCCGGATCGCGCGGGGGAGAGACCCAGTACTTC	CASSSGSRGGETQYF
TRBV4-3	16	.	TRBJ2-7	.	TGCGCCAGCAGCCAAGGGAGGAGCGAGGTCCCCCACGAGCAGTACTTC	CASSQGRSEVPHEQYF
TRBV5-4	14	.	TRBJ1-1	TRBD1	TGTGCCAGCAGCCCGGATGACAGGGCCGATGAAGCTTTCTTT	CASSPDDRADEAFF
TRBV18	15	.	TRBJ2-5	.	TGTGCCAGCTCACCAGTCGGACAGCCCCAAGAGACCCAGTACTTC	CASSPVGQPQETQYF
TRBV13	14	few	TRBJ1-2	TRBD1	TGTGCCAGCCGGCGGACAGGGGAGACCAATGGCTACACCTTC	CASRRTGETNGYTF
TRBV2	15	few	TRBJ1-1	TRBD1	TGTGCCAGCAGGCCAAGACAGGGCGCTAACACTGAAGCTTTCTTT	CASRPRQGANTEAFF
TRBV29-1	14	.	TRBJ2-1	.	TGCAGCGTCCCCAGGGCGAACTCCTACAATGAGCAGTTCTTC	CSVPRANSYNEQFF
TRBV6-5	15	many	TRBJ2-2	.	TGTGCCAGCAGCCCCCGGGGTCTTGGAACCGGGGAGCTGTTTTTT	CASSPRGLGTGELFF
TRBV5-1	15	once	TRBJ2-7	TRBD2	TGCGCCATCAGCCCTGGCGGGGGGGCCTCACGCGAGCAGTACTTC	CAISPGGGASREQYF
TRBV5-1	14	.	TRBJ2-7	TRBD2	TGCGCCAGCAGCTGGGAGGGGAGCTCCTACGAGCAGTACTTC	CASSWEGSSYEQYF
TRBV4-3	15	.	TRBJ1-1	.	TGCGCCAGCAGCCAAGATTTCAGGGGCAACACTGAAGCTTTCTTT	CASSQDFRGNTEAFF
TRBV7-9	13	once	TRBJ2-5	.	TGTGCCAGCAGCAGGGGTGAGGTGGAGACCCAGTACTTC	CASSRGEVETQYF
TRBV4-1	13	few	TRBJ1-6	.	TGCGCCAGCAGCCAATACGGGAATTCACCCCTCCACTTT	CASSQYGNSPLHF
TRBV7-2	15	.	TRBJ1-6	.	TGTGCCAGCAGCTTAGAGACCAGGCGAAGTTCACCCCTCCACTTT	CASSLETRRSSPLHF
TRBV6-5	15	.	TRBJ1-4	.	TGTGCCAGCCATGTCCGGAGCCTAACTAATGAAAAACTGTTTTTT	CASHVRSLTNEKLFF
TRBV7-2	16	.	TRBJ2-1	TRBD2	TGTGCCAGCAGCTTTTCGAGCGGGGAGCCCTACAATGAGCAGTTCTTC	CASSFSSGEPYNEQFF
TRBV2	13	.	TRBJ1-6	.	TGTGCCAGCGCGGGGGAGGTTAATTCACCCCTCCACTTT	CASAGEVNSPLHF
TRBV4-1	19	.	TRBJ1-1	.	TGCGCCAGCAGCCAGCTCTACCGACAGCCAAGGATCCCGAACACTGAAGCTTTCTTT	CASSQLYRQPRIPNTEAFF
TRBV3-1/TRBV3-2	12	.	TRBJ1-5	.	TGTGCCAGCAGCCAACAAAATCAGCCCCAGCATTTT	CASSQQNQPQHF
TRBV30	11	.	TRBJ1-6	.	TGTGCCTGGAAAGCAGGTTCACCCCTCCACTTT	CAWKAGSPLHF
TRBV30	13	.	TRBJ1-1	.	TGTGCCTGGAGTGTGTGGCTGAACACTGAAGCTTTCTTT	CAWSVWLNTEAFF